This T cell receptor beta chain stems from a study of spatial heterogeneity in lung cancer. Study overall: Detected sequences consistently included more beta-chain ones than alpha-chain ones. Whole-study findings and limits: There were more appearances of ubiquitous expanded tumor TCRs in blood at resection than at follow-up.

Individual TCR cDNA molecules each bore their own unique molecular identifier. A single record per CDR3 protein comes from TCRdb applying MiXCR to the 5' RACE reads. The sample yields about 3,200 distinct CDR3 sequences, approximately 15% seen once. Sample time point: sample taken at primary tumor resection. The sequenced material consisted of unsorted whole RNA from tumor, nontumor lung or frozen PBMC. The cohort: over 65 early-stage, untreated non-small cell lung cancer patients. Notes on this clonotype: Its antigen is unknown. A read error may be the cause here, since a much bigger clone is one base away.

Germline loops: CDR1 MNHEY, CDR2 SMNVEV (reference sequence). V dropped 8 bases and J dropped 0 bases, with 14 bases sitting between them. The CDR3 length is 15 residues. Source: PBMCs, taken at surgery. The chain carries TRBV27 and TRBJ2-4, with no clear D. The sequence was obtained from a female donor with early-stage non-small cell lung cancer. The CDR3 sequence: CASAEVVLAKNIQYF. The CDR3 DNA is TGTGCCAGCGCCGAGGTTGTCCTAGCCAAAAACATTCAGTACTTC.